These 27 T cell receptor beta chains were all obtained from the same sample, sequenced in a study of blood T cells in healthy people across ages. Combining a sample-barcoded 5' primer with a J-beta primer mix, a second PCR ran for roughly 7 to 11 cycles. TCRdb re-called the 5' RACE reads with MiXCR, one entry per CDR3 protein. This table has more than 900,000 distinct CDR3 sequences, 25% to 30% appearing once. The data also belong to a second study, concerning T cells of mothers and their children.

Sequenced: blood. All receptors come from a woman aged 40 to 50 in good health.

This clonotype has only one observation. This rearrangement joins TRBV7-3 to TRBJ1-6; possibly TRBD1 for D (6 bases). The length of the CDR3 is 15 residues. V lost 2 bases to trimming and J lost 9 bases, with 14 bases between them. Germline V CDR1 and CDR2: SGHTA, FQGTGA. DNA for the CDR3: TGTGCCAGCAGCTTACGGGCAGGGGTTGGTTCACCCCTCCACTTT. As protein: CASSLRAGVGSPLHF.

The table lists this clonotype with a few counts. The genes are TRBV28 and TRBJ1-4, with D maybe TRBD1 (5 bases). Germline V lookup: CDR1 MDHEN, CDR2 SYDVKM. This CDR3 is built from 17 residues. The V and J ends lost 6 bases and 1 base respectively, with 18 bases between them. The CDR3 coding sequence is TGTGCCAGCAGGGTCCAGGGTCGCGGGAGAACTAATGAAAAACTGTTTTTT. Residues: CASRVQGRGRTNEKLFF.

The gene calls are TRBV11-3 and TRBJ2-7, with 11 bases that match TRBD2. The J call may not be correct, given that the DNA end is closer to TRBJ2-5. Germline CDR1 reads SGHNT; CDR2 reads YENEEA. The CDR3 consists of 15 residues. The CDR3 DNA sequence: TGTGCCAGCAGCATTGGGACTAGCGGAGAAGAGACCCAGTACTTC. This encodes CASSIGTSGEETQYF.

The V call is TRBV6-5, the J call TRBJ1-4; D possibly corresponds to TRBD1 (6 bases). V lost 7 bases, J lost 7 bases, and 13 bases lay in between. The CDR3 is 13 amino acids. Germline lookup yields CDR1 MNHEY and CDR2 SVGAGI. CDR3 residues: CASTGGGGEKLFF. Written as DNA, the CDR3 is TGTGCCAGCACCGGAGGGGGGGGTGAAAAACTGTTTTTT.

The J gene is TRBJ2-7, the V gene TRBV5-1, with 9 positions matching TRBD1. V dropped 3 bases and J dropped 1; count of bases not matched to a gene: 5. Germline values: CDR1 SGHRS, CDR2 YFSETQ. The CDR3 runs 15 residues. This chain's CDR3 is CASSSYGTGSYEQYF. The DNA for the CDR3 is TGCGCCAGCAGCTCGTACGGGACAGGGTCCTACGAGCAGTACTTC.

This clonotype was recorded many times. The chain joins TRBV18 to TRBJ1-6; D might be TRBD1 (5 bases). CDR1 and CDR2 (germline): KGHSH, LQKENI. This CDR3 comprises 15 residues. V was pared by 4 bases and J by 5 bases, with 12 bases between. The CDR3 spells CASSLAGRDNSPLHF. As DNA, the CDR3 is TGTGCCAGCTCACTCGCGGGACGGGATAATTCACCCCTCCACTTT.

Turning to this clonotype: Given a much more abundant clone one base away, this may be a read error. The chain combines TRBV29-1 with TRBJ2-7; D is possibly TRBD1 or TRBD2 (5 bases each). Germline V gives CDR1 SQVTM, CDR2 ANQGSEA. This CDR3 is 13 amino acids long. The germline V and J ends were trimmed by 2 bases and 7 bases, with 15 bases remaining between them. The CDR3 protein is CSVEMGDKDEQYF. The DNA of the CDR3 is TGCAGCGTTGAAATGGGGGATAAGGATGAGCAGTACTTC.

The rearrangement joins TRBV30 to TRBJ2-7; 9 bases align to TRBD1. V trimming: 0 bases; J trimming: 6 bases; junction bases outside the gene matches: 6. CDR1 and CDR2 from the germline V gene are GTSNPN and SVGIG (reference sequence). The CDR3 sequence is 14 residues long. The DNA for the CDR3 is TGTGCCTGGAGTGTGGGACAGGGAGTACCCGAGCAGTACTTC. Translating it yields CAWSVGQGVPEQYF.

In this sample, this clonotype turned up many times. The chain joins TRBV12-3 or TRBV12-4 to TRBJ2-7; possibly TRBD1 for D (5 bases). CDR3 length: 14 residues. The V end lost 3 bases, the J end lost 3 bases, and 12 bases lay between the germline ends. CDR3 nucleotides: TGTGCCAGCAGTTTTTCCGGCAGGGTCTACGAGCAGTACTTC. This codes for CASSFSGRVYEQYF.

With respect to this clonotype: At one boundary the junction diverges from the germline segment, which might be a read error. CDR3 bases: TGTGCCCGCAGTTGGACAGGGGGTGGGGGTCAGCCCCAGCATTTT. Encoded protein: CARSWTGGGGQPQHF. The V gene is TRBV6-5, the J gene TRBJ1-5; 10 bases are shared with TRBD1. Germline V gives CDR1 MNHEY, CDR2 SVGAGI. The CDR3 extends over 15 amino acids.

This clonotype was recorded many times. The chain carries TRBV6-6 and TRBJ2-7, with D perhaps matching TRBD1 (6 bases). Trimming removed 6 bases from V and 0 bases from J, with 15 bases in between. The germline V gene encodes CDR1 MNHNY and CDR2 SVGAGI (reference sequence). The CDR3 length is 15 residues. DNA of the CDR3: TGTGCCAGCAGCCCACAGGGAAGAGTCTCCTACGAGCAGTACTTC. Translated: CASSPQGRVSYEQYF.

Written as DNA, the CDR3 is TGTGCCAGCACCTACACCCTCCAAGAGACCCAGTACTTC. This translates into CASTYTLQETQYF. This rearrangement joins TRBV2 to TRBJ2-5; D is unclear. CDR3 length equals 13 residues. Germline V gives CDR1 SNHLY, CDR2 FYNNEI. Between the trimmed V and J ends, which lost 7 bases and 1 base, there was a span of 10 bases.

This clonotype has a count of ten or more. V usage is TRBV28 and J usage is TRBJ1-5, with D unresolved. The CDR3 has 14 residues. Germline values: CDR1 MDHEN, CDR2 SYDVKM. The germline V and J ends were trimmed by 8 bases and 4 bases, with 15 bases remaining between them. CDR3 sequence: CASRPPRTNQPQHF. Written as DNA, the CDR3 is TGTGCCAGCCGACCCCCCAGGACGAATCAGCCCCAGCATTTT.

There are many counts of this clonotype. The gene calls are TRBV7-2 and TRBJ2-3; 13 nucleotides agree with TRBD2. Per germline, CDR1 SGHTA and CDR2 FQGNSA. CDR3 length equals 15 residues. J gave up 6 bases and V 2 bases, and 2 bases lay outside the gene matches. The CDR3 region is CASSLTLAGGDTQYF. DNA of the CDR3: TGTGCCAGCAGCTTAACACTAGCGGGGGGGGATACGCAGTATTTT.

In the case of this clonotype: This may be a read error: a much more frequent sequence differs by one nucleotide. The chain employs TRBV5-1 and TRBJ2-1; 12 bases are a match to TRBD1. Trimming removed 4 bases from V and 8 bases from J; junction bases left unmatched: 4. Germline CDR1 SGHRS, CDR2 YFSETQ. The CDR3 is made up of 14 amino acids. Here the CDR3 reads CASSRDRGRYEQFF. DNA of the CDR3: TGCGCCAGCAGCAGGGACAGGGGGCGGTATGAGCAGTTCTTC.

As concerns this clonotype: This may be a read error, as it is one base from a much larger clone. The chain employs TRBV5-1 and TRBJ2-5; the match to TRBD1 covers 8 bases. Germline lookup yields CDR1 SGHRS and CDR2 YFSETQ. The CDR3 is 16 residues long. DNA of the CDR3: TGCGCCAACAGCTTGTATTCGGACAGGGTAAAAGAGACCCAGTACTTC. The encoded protein is CANSLYSDRVKETQYF.

Comment on this clonotype: This may be a read error, as it is one base from a much larger clone. V usage is TRBV4-2 and J usage is TRBJ2-1, with a tentative D call TRBD2 (5 bases). This CDR3 is built from 16 residues. Trimming removed 3 bases from V and 5 bases from J, with 17 bases in between. The germline CDR1 and CDR2 sequences are LGHNA and YNFKEQ. In DNA form, the CDR3 reads TGTGCCAGCAGCCATGCTGGGATTAGCGAAGACAATGAGCAGTTCTTC. Its translation is CASSHAGISEDNEQFF.

The CDR3 here is CASSRGSAPDTQYF. CDR3 nucleotides: TGTGCCAGCAGCCGTGGATCTGCCCCAGATACGCAGTATTTT. The V call is TRBV3-1, the J call TRBJ2-3; D gene ambiguous. The CDR3 is 14 residues long. Trimming shortened V by 4 bases and J by 4 bases, and 12 bases separated the two germline ends. In germline, CDR1 is LGHDT, CDR2 YNNKEL (reference sequence).

This chain links TRBV20-1 with TRBJ2-4; D is possibly TRBD2 (5 bases). The end of the DNA fits TRBJ2-7 better, so the J call may be wrong. The CDR3 is 14 amino acids. Germline V CDR1 and CDR2: DFQATT, SNEGSKA (reference sequence). The CDR3 protein is CSARQLGLGYEQYF. DNA of the CDR3: TGCAGTGCCCGTCAACTAGGTCTAGGCTACGAGCAGTACTTC.

The chain is built from TRBV20-1 and TRBJ2-7; D unresolved. The J call is doubtful: the DNA matches TRBJ2-5 better. Germline lookup yields CDR1 DFQATT and CDR2 SNEGSKA (reference sequence). This CDR3 spans 13 amino acids. The CDR3 loop is CSAREGSRETQYF. Written as DNA, the CDR3 is TGCAGTGCTAGAGAGGGGTCCCGGGAGACCCAGTACTTC.

The chain recombines TRBV7-3 with TRBJ2-2; 9 positions match TRBD2. The CDR3 is 17 amino acids. Germline values: CDR1 SGHTA, CDR2 FQGTGA. Trimming took 0 bases from V and 5 from J; bases not matched to a gene: 7. The CDR3 DNA sequence: TGTGCCAGCAGCTTAACGAGCGGGACTAGCACGACCGGGGAGCTGTTTTTT. Encoded protein: CASSLTSGTSTTGELFF. Filled out from reference TRBV7-3 and TRBJ2-2, the complete variable domain reads GAGVSQTPSNKVTEKGKYVELRCDPISGHTALYWYRQSLGQGPEFLIYFQGTGAADDSGLPNDRFFAVRPEGSVSTLKIQRTERGDSAVYLCASSLTSGTSTTGELFFGEGSRLTVL.

This clonotype turned up a few times. The rearrangement joins TRBV2 to TRBJ2-5; D is possibly TRBD2 (6 bases). With 8 bases removed from V and 2 bases from J, the gap between germline ends came to 18 bases. The CDR3 covers 15 residues. Germline V gives CDR1 SNHLY, CDR2 FYNNEI. In nucleotides, the CDR3 is TGTGCCAGCTCAGGTCGGGGGTATGCTCAAGAGACCCAGTACTTC. It translates to CASSGRGYAQETQYF.

The table lists this clonotype with a few counts. The rearrangement links TRBV28 to TRBJ1-2, with no clear D. This CDR3 has 12 residues. V lost 5 bases, J lost 7 bases, and 11 bases lay in between. Germline V lookup: CDR1 MDHEN, CDR2 SYDVKM. CDR3 in amino acids: CASSPAKGGYTF. The DNA for the CDR3 is TGTGCCAGCAGTCCAGCCAAAGGTGGCTACACCTTC.

This clonotype was counted at least ten times. This chain joins TRBV7-6 and TRBJ2-3; TRBD1 matches at 8 bases. The germline V gene encodes CDR1 SGHVS and CDR2 FNYEAQ. V shed 4 bases and J 2 bases; nucleotides not matched to a gene: 5. This CDR3 comprises 15 residues. The CDR3 nucleotides read TGTGCCAGCAGCTCCTTACAGGGGGTCACAGATACGCAGTATTTT. As protein: CASSSLQGVTDTQYF.

This chain joins TRBV27 and TRBJ2-5, with a possible D match to TRBD1 (5 bases). The V and J ends lost 4 bases and 0 bases respectively, with 9 bases between them. The CDR3 extends over 14 amino acids. Germline V CDR1 and CDR2: MNHEY, SMNVEV (reference sequence). The CDR3 loop is CASSSAGYQETQYF. For the CDR3, the DNA is TGTGCCAGCAGTTCCGCAGGGTACCAAGAGACCCAGTACTTC.

The sample holds many counts of this clonotype. Here the CDR3 reads CASSSAGSVRQQYF. In DNA, the CDR3 is TGTGCCAGCAGTTCCGCCGGGTCCGTTCGCCAGCAGTACTTC. The J gene is TRBJ2-7, the V gene TRBV27; D gene ambiguous. V was trimmed by 4 bases and J by 8 bases, leaving 18 bases between them. Germline lookup yields CDR1 MNHEY and CDR2 SMNVEV (reference sequence). This CDR3 spans 14 amino acids.

This clonotype has only one observation. The chain carries TRBV5-1 and TRBJ2-5; 8 bases line up with TRBD1. CDR3 length: 14 residues. After removal of 4 bases from V and 0 bases from J, the junction contained 2 bases not matched to a gene. The germline V gene has CDR1 SGHRS and CDR2 YFSETQ. The CDR3 here is CASSRQGYQETQYF. The CDR3 coding sequence is TGCGCCAGCAGCCGACAGGGGTACCAAGAGACCCAGTACTTC. Supplemented by reference TRBV5-1 and TRBJ2-5, the full variable domain reads KAGVTQTPRYLIKTRGQQVTLSCSPISGHRSVSWYQQTPGQGLQFLFEYFSETQRNKGNFPGRFSGRQFSNSRSEMNVSTLELGDSALYLCASSRQGYQETQYFGPGTRLLVL.